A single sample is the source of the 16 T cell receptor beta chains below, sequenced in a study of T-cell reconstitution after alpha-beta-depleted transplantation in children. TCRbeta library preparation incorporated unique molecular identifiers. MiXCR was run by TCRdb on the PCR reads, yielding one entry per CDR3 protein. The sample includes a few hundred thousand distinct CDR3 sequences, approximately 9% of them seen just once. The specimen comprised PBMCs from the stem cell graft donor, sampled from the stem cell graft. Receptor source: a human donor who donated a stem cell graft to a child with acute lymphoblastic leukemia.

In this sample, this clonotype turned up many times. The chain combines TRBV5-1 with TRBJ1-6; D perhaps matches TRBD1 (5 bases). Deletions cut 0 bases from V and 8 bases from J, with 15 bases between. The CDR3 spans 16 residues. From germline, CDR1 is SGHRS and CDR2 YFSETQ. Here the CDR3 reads CASSLATGTDYSPLHF. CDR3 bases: TGCGCCAGCAGCTTGGCAACGGGGACCGATTATTCACCCCTCCACTTT.

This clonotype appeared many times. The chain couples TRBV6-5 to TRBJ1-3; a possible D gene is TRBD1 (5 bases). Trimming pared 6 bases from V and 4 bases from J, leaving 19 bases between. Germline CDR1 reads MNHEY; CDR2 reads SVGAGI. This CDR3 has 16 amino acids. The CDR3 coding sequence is TGTGCCAGCAGCCCCCGCGGGGGAGTGCAAGGAAACACCATATATTTT. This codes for CASSPRGGVQGNTIYF.

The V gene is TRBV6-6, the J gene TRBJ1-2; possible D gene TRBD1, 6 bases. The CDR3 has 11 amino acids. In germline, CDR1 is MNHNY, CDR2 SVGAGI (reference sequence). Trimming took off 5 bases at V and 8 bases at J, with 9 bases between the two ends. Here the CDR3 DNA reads TGTGCCAGCAGTGGGGACATCGGCTACACCTTC. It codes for CASSGDIGYTF.

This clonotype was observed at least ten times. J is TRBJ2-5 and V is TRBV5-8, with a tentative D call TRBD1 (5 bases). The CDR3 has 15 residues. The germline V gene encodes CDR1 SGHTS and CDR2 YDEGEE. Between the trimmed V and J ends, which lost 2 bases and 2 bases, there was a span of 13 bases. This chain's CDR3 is CASSLRQTLQETQYF. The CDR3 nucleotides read TGTGCCAGCAGCTTACGACAGACACTACAAGAGACCCAGTACTTC.

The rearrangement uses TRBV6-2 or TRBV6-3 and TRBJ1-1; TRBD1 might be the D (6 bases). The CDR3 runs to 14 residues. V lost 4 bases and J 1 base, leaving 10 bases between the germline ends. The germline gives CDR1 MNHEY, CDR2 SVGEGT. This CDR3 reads CASSSSGENTEAFF. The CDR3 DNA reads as TGTGCCAGCAGTTCCTCAGGGGAGAACACTGAAGCTTTCTTT.

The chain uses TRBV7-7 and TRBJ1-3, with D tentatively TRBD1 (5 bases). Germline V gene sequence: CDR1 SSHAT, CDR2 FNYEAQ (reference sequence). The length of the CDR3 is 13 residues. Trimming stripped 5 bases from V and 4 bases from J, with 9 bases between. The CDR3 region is CASSRDVGNTIYF. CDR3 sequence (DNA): TGTGCCAGCAGCAGGGACGTCGGAAACACCATATATTTT.

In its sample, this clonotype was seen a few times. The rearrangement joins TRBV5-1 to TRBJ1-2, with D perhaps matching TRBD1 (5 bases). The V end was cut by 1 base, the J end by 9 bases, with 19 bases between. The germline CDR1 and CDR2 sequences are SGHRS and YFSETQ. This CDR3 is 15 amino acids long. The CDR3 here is CASSLTAGTPASYTF. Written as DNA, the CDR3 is TGCGCCAGCAGCTTGACCGCCGGGACTCCGGCAAGCTACACCTTC.

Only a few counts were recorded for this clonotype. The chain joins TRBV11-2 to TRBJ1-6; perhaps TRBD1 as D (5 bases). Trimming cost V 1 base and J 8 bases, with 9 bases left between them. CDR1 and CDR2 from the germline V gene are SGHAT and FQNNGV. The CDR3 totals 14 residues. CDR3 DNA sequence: TGTGCCAGCAGCTTAGCCTGGGGGGATTCACCCCTCCACTTT. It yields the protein CASSLAWGDSPLHF.

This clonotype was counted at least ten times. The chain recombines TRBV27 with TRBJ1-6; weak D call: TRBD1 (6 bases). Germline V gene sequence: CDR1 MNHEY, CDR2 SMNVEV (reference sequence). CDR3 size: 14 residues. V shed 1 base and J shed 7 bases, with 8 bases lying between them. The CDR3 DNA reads TGTGCCAGCAGTTTATGGGACAAGAATTCACCCCTCCACTTT. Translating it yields CASSLWDKNSPLHF.

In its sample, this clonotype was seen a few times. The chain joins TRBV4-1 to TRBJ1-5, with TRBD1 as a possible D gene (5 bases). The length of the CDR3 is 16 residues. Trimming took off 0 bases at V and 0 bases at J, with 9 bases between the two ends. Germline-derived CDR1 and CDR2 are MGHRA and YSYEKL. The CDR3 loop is CASSQERGGSNQPQHF. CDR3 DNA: TGCGCCAGCAGCCAAGAGCGGGGGGGTAGCAATCAGCCCCAGCATTTT.

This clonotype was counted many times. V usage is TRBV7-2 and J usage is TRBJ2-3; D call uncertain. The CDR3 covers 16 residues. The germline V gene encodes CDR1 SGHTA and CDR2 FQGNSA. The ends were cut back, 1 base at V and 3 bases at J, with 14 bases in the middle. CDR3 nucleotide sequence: TGTGCCAGCAGCTTAGGTCGAGCCCCCCCGACAGATACGCAGTATTTT. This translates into CASSLGRAPPTDTQYF. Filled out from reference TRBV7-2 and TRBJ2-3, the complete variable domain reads GAGVSQSPSNKVTEKGKDVELRCDPISGHTALYWYRQSLGQGLEFLIYFQGNSAPDKSGLPSDRFSAERTGGSVSTLTIQRTQQEDSAVYLCASSLGRAPPTDTQYFGPGTRLTVL.

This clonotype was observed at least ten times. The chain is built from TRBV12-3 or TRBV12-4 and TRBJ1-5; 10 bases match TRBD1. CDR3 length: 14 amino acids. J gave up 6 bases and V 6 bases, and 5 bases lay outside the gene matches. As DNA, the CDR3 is TGTGCCAGCAGCCCCGGGACAGGGGTTCAGCCCCAGCATTTT. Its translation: CASSPGTGVQPQHF.

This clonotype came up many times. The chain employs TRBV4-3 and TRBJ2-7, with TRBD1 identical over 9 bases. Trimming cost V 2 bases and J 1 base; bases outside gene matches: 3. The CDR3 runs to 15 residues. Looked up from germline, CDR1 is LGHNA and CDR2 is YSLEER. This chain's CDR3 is CASSQTGGHSYEQYF. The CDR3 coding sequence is TGCGCCAGCAGCCAAACAGGGGGCCATTCCTACGAGCAGTACTTC.

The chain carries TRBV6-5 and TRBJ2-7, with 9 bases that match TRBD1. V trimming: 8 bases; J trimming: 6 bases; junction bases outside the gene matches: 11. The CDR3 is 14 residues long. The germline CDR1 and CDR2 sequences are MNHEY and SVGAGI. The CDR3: CASQFRDRVAEQYF. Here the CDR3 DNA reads TGTGCCAGCCAATTCCGGGACAGGGTTGCCGAGCAGTACTTC.

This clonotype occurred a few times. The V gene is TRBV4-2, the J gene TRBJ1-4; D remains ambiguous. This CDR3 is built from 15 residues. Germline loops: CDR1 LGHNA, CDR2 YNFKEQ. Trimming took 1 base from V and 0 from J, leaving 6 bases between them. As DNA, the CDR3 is TGTGCCAGCAGCCAAGCACAGACAACTAATGAAAAACTGTTTTTT. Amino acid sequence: CASSQAQTTNEKLFF.

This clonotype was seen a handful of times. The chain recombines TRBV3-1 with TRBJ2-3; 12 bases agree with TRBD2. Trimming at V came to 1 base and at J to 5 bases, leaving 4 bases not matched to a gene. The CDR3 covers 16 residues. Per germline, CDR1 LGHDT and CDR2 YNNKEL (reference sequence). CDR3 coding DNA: TGTGCCAGCAGCCAAGGCCCGACTAGCGGGGGAGATACGCAGTATTTT. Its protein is CASSQGPTSGGDTQYF.